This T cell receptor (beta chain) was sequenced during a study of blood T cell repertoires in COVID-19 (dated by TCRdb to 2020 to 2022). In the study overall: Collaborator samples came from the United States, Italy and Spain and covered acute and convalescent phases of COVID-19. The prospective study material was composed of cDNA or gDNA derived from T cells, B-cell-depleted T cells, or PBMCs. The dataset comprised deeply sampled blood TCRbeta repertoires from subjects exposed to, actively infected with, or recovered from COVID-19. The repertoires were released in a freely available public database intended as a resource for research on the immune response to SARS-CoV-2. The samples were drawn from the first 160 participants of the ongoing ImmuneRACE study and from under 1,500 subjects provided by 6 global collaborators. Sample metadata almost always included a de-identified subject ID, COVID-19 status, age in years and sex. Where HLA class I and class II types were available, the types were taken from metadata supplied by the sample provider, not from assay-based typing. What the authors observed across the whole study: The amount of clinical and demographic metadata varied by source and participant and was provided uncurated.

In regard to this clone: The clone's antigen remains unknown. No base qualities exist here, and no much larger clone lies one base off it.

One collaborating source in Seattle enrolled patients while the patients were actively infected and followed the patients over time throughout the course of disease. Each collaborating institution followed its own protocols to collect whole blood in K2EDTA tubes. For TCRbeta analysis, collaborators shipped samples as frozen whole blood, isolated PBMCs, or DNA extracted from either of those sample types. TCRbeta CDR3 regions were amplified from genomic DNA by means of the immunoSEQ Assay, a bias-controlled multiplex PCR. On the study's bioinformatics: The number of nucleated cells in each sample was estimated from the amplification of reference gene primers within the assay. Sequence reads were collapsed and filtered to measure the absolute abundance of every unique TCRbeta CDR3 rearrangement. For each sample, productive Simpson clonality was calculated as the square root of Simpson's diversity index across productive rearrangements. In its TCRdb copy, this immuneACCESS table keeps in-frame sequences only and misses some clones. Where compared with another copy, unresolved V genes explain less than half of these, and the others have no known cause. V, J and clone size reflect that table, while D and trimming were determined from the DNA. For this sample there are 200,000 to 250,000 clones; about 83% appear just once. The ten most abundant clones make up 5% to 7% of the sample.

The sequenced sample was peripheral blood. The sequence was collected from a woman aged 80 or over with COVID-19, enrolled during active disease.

The DNA sequence is TGTGCCAGCAGCTTCCCGGGTGAAAAACTGTTTTTT. Its coded protein is CASSFPGEKLFF. This chain joins TRBV7-8 to TRBJ1-4, with the D segment identity uncertain. V is shortened by 3 bases, J by 7 bases, and the region joining them spans 6 bases. The CDR3 goes from the cysteine to the phenylalanine over 12 residues. The retained sequence is limited to the CDR3, 36 bases, with the frame set at the first base. The CDR1 and CDR2 encoded by the germline V gene are SGHVS and FQNEAQ.